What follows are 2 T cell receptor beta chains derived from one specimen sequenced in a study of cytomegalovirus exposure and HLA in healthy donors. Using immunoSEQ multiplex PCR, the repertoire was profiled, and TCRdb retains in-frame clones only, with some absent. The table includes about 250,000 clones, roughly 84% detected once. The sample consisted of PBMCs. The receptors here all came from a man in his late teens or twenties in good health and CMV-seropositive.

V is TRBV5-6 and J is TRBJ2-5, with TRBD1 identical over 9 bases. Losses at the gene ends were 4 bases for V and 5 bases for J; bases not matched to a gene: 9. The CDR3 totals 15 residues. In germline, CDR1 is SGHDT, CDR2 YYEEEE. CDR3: CASSPGQGIWETQYF. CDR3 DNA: TGTGCCAGCAGCCCGGGACAGGGAATATGGGAGACCCAGTACTTC.

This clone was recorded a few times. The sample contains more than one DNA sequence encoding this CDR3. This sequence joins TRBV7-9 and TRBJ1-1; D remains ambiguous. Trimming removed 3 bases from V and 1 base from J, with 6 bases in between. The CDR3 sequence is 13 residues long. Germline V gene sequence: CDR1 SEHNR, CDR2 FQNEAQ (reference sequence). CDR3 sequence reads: CASSFSANTEAFF. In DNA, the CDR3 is TGTGCCAGCAGCTTTTCAGCGAACACTGAAGCTTTCTTT.